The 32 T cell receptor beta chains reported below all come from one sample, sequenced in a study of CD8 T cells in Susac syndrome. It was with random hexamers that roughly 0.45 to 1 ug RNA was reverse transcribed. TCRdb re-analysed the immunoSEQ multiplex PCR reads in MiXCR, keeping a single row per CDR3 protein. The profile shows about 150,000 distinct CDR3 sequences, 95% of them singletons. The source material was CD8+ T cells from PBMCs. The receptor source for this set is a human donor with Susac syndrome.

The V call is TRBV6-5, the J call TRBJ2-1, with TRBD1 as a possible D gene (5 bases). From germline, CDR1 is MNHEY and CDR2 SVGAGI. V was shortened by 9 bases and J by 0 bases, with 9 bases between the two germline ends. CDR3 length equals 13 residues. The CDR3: CARTESSYNEQFF. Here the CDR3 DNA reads TGTGCCAGGACAGAGAGCTCCTACAATGAGCAGTTCTTC.

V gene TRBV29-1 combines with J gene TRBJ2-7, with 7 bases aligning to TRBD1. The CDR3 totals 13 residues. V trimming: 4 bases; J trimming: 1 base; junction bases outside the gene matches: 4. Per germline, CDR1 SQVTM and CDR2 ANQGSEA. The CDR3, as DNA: TGCAGCGTTGTAGGGGGCTATTCCTACGAGCAGTACTTC. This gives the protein CSVVGGYSYEQYF.

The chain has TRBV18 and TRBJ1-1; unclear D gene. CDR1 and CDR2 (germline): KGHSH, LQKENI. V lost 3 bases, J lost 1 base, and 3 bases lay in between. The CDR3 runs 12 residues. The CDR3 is CASSPENTEAFF. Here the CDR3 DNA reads TGTGCCAGCTCACCCGAGAACACTGAAGCTTTCTTT.

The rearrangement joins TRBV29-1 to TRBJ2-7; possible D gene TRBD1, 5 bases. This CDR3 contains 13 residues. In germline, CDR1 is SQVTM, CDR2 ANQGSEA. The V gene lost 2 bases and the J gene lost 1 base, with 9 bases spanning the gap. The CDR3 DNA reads TGCAGCGTTGAATCACAGGCTTCCTACGAGCAGTACTTC. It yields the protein CSVESQASYEQYF.

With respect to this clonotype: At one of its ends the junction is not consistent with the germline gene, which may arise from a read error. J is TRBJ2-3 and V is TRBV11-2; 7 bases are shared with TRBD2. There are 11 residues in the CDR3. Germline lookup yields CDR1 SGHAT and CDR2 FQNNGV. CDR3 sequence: CASSLGPAGSF. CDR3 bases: TGTGCCAGCAGCTTAGGTCCAGCGGGGTCTTTT.

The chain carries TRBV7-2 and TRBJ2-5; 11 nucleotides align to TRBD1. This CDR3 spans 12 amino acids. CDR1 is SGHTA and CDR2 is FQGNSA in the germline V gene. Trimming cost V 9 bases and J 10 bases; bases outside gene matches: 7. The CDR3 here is CARSGGQGGQYF. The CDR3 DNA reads TGTGCCAGGAGCGGGGGACAGGGGGGCCAGTACTTC.

CDR3 in DNA: TGCAGCATACCGGGCGGTTACGAGCAGTACTTC. This sequence encodes CSIPGGYEQYF. The genes are TRBV20-1 and TRBJ2-7; D call uncertain. CDR1 DFQATT and CDR2 SNEGSKA come from the germline V gene (reference sequence). The CDR3 spans 11 residues.

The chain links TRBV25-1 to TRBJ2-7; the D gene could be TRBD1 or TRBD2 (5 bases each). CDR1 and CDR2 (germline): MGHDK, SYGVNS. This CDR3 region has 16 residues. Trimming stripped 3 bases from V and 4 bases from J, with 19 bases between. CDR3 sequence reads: CASSDTRGVWTYEQYF. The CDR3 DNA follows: TGTGCCAGCAGTGATACCCGGGGCGTTTGGACGTACGAGCAGTACTTC.

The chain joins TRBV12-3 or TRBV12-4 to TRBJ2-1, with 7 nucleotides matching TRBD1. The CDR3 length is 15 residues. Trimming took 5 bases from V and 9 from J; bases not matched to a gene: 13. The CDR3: CASSPGQVLAIEQFF. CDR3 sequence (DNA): TGTGCCAGCAGTCCTGGACAGGTTTTAGCGATTGAGCAGTTCTTC.

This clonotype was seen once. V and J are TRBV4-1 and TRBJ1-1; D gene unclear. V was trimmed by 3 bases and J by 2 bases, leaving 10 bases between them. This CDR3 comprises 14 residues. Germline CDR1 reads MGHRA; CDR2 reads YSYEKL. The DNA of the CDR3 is TGCGCCAGCAGCCAGGGTCGGGAAAACACTGAAGCTTTCTTT. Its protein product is CASSQGRENTEAFF.

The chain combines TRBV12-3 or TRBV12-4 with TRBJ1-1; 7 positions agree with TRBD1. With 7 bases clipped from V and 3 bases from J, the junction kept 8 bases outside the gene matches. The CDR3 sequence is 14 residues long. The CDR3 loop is CASTYRGGHTEAFF. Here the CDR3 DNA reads TGTGCCAGCACGTACAGGGGTGGGCACACTGAAGCTTTCTTT.

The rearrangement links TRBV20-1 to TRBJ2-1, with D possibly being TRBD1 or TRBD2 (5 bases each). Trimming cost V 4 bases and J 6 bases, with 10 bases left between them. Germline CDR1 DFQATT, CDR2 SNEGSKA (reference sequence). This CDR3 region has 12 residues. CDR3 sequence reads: CSATVGANEQFF. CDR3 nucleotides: TGCAGTGCTACAGTCGGGGCCAATGAGCAGTTCTTC.

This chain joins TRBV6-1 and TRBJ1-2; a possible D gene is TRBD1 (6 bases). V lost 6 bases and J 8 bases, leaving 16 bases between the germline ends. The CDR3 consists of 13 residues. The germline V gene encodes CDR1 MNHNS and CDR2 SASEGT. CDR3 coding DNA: TGTGCCAGCAGCCCGCTGACAGGTCACGGCTACACCTTC. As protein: CASSPLTGHGYTF.

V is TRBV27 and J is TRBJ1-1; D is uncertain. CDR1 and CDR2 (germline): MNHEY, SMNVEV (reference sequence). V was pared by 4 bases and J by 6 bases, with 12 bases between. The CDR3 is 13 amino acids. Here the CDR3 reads CASSWIQAAEAFF. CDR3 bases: TGTGCCAGCAGTTGGATCCAGGCAGCTGAAGCTTTCTTT.

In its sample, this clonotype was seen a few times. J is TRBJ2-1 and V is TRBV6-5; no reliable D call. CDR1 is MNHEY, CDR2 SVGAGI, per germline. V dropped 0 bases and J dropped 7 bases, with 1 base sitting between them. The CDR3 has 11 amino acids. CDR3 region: CASSYSNEQFF. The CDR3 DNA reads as TGTGCCAGCAGTTACTCTAATGAGCAGTTCTTC.

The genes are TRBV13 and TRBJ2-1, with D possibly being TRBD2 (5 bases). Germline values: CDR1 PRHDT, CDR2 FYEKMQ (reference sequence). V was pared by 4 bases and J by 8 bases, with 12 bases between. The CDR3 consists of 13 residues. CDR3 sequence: CASSSPSDYEQFF. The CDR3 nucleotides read TGTGCCAGCAGCTCCCCCTCGGACTATGAGCAGTTCTTC.

CDR3 sequence (DNA): TGTGCCAGCAGCTCACCGGGACAGCCCCGCACAGATACGCAGTATTTT. Translation: CASSSPGQPRTDTQYF. The J gene is TRBJ2-3, the V gene TRBV7-6; 7 bases fit TRBD1. This CDR3 has 16 amino acids. V shed 4 bases, J shed 1 base, and the junction held 8 bases outside the gene matches. Germline-derived CDR1 and CDR2 are SGHVS and FNYEAQ.

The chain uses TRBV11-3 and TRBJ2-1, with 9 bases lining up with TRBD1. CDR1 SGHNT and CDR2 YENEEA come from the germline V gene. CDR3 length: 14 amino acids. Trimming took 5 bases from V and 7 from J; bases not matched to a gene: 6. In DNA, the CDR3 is TGTGCCAGCAGCCCTAGGGACAGGGCGAATGAGCAGTTCTTC. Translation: CASSPRDRANEQFF.

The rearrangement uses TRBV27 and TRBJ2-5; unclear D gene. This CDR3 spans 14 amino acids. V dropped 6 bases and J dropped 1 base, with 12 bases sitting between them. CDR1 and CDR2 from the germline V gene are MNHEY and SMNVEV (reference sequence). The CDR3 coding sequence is TGTGCCAGCAGCCCGACAATCCCCCAAGAGACCCAGTACTTC. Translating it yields CASSPTIPQETQYF.

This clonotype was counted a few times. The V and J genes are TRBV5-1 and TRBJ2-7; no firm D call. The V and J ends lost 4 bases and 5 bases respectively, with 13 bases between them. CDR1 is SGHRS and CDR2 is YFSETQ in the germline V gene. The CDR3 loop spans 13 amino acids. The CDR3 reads CASSPTGDDEQYF. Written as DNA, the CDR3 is TGCGCCAGCAGCCCCACGGGTGACGACGAGCAGTACTTC.

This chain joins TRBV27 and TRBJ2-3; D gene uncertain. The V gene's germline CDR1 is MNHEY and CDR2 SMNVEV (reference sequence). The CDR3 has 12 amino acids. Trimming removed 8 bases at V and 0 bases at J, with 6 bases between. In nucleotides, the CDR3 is TGTGCCAGCGCGAGCAGCACAGATACGCAGTATTTT. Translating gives CASASSTDTQYF.

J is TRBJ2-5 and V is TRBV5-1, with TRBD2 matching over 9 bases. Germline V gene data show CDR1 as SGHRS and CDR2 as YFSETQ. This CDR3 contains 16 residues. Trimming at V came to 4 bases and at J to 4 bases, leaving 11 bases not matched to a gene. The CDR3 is CASSPPLREGGETQYF. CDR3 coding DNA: TGCGCCAGCAGCCCCCCCCTGCGGGAGGGTGGAGAGACCCAGTACTTC.

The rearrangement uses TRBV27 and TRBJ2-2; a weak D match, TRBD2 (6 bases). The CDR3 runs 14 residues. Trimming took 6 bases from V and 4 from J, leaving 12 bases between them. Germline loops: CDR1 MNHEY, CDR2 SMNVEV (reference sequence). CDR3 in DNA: TGTGCCAGCAGAGAGGGAGCGGGCACCGGGGAGCTGTTTTTT. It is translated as CASREGAGTGELFF.

For the CDR3, the DNA is TGTGCCAGCAGCTTCTACGGGGTGGGGGAGCAGTACTTC. The encoded protein is CASSFYGVGEQYF. This chain uses TRBV13 with TRBJ2-7, with a tentative D call TRBD2 (5 bases). Trimming stripped 3 bases from V and 7 bases from J, with 13 bases between. CDR1 is PRHDT and CDR2 is FYEKMQ in the germline V gene (reference sequence). The CDR3 sequence is 13 residues long.

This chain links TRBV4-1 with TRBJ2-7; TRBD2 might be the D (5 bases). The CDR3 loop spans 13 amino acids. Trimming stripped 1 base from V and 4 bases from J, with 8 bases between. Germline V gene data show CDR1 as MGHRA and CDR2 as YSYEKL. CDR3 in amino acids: CASSQGSGYEQYF. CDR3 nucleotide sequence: TGCGCCAGCAGCCAAGGGTCGGGGTACGAGCAGTACTTC.

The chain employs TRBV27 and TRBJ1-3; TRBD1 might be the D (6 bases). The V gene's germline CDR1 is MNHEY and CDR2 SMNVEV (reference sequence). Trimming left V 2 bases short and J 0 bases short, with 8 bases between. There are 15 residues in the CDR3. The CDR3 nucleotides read TGTGCCAGCAGTTTACAGGGGACCTCTGGAAACACCATATATTTT. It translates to CASSLQGTSGNTIYF.

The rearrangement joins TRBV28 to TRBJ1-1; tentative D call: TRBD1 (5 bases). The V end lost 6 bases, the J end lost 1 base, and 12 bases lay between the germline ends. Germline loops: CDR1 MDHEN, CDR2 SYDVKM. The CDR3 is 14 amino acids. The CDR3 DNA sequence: TGTGCCAGCAGGATCAGCGGGGGGAACACTGAAGCTTTCTTT. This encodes CASRISGGNTEAFF.

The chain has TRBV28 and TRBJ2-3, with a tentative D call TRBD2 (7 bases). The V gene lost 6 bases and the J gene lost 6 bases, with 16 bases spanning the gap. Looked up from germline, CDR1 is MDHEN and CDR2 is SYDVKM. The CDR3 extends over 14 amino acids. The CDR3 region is CASSYGLDRDTQYF. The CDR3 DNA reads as TGTGCCAGCAGCTATGGACTAGACAGGGATACGCAGTATTTT. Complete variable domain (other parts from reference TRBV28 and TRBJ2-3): DVKVTQSSRYLVKRTGEKVFLECVQDMDHENMFWYRQDPGLGLRLIYFSYDVKMKEKGDIPEGYSVSREKKERFSLILESASTNQTSMYLCASSYGLDRDTQYFGPGTRLTVL.

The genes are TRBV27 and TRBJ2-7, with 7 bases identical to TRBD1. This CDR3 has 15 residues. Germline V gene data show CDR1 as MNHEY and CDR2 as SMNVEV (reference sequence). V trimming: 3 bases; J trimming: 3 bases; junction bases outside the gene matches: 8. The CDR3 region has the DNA TGTGCCAGCAGTTTCACAACCGGGACAGACTACGAGCAGTACTTC. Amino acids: CASSFTTGTDYEQYF.

The CDR3 DNA sequence: TGTGCCAGCAGTTCAGGGGGTGGCTACACCTTC. This encodes CASSSGGGYTF. J is TRBJ1-2 and V is TRBV27, with TRBD1 matching 7 bases. This CDR3 has 11 residues. V was clipped by 4 bases and J by 7 bases; unmatched bases: 0. Germline CDR1 is MNHEY and CDR2 is SMNVEV (reference sequence).

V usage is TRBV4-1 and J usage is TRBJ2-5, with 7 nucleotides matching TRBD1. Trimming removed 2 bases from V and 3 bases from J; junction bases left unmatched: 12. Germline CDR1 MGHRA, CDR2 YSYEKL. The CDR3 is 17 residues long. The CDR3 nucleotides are TGCGCCAGCAGCCAAATCGACAGGGCGTATGGGAAAGAGACCCAGTACTTC. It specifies CASSQIDRAYGKETQYF.

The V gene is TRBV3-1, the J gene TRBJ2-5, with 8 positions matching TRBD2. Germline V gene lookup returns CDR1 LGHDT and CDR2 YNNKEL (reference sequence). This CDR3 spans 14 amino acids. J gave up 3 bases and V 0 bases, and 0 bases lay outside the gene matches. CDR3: CASSQELAEETQYF. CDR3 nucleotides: TGTGCCAGCAGCCAAGAACTAGCGGAAGAGACCCAGTACTTC.